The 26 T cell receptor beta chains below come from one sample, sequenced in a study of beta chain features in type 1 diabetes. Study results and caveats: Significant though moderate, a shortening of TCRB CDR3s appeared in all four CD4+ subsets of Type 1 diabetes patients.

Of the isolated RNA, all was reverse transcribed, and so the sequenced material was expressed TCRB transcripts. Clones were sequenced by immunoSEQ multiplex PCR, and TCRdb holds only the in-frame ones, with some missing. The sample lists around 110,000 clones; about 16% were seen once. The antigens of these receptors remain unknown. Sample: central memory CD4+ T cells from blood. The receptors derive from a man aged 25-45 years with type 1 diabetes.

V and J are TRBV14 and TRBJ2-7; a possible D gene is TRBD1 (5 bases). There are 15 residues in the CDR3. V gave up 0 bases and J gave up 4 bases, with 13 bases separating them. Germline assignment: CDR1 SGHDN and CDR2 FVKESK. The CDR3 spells CASSQDTGRWYEQYF. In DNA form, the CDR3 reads TGTGCCAGCAGCCAAGATACAGGTCGATGGTACGAGCAGTACTTC. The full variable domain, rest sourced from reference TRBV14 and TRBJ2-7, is EAGVTQFPSHSVIEKGQTVTLRCDPISGHDNLYWYRRVMGKEIKFLLHFVKESKQDESGMPNNRFLAERTGGTYSTLKVQPAELEDSGVYFCASSQDTGRWYEQYFGPGTRLTVT.

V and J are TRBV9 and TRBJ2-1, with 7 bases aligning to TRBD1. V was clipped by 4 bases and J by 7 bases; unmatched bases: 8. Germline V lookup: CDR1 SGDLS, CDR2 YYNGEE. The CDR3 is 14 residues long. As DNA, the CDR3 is TGTGCCAGCAGCTTGGAACGACAGGGTAATGAGCAGTTCTTC. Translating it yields CASSLERQGNEQFF.

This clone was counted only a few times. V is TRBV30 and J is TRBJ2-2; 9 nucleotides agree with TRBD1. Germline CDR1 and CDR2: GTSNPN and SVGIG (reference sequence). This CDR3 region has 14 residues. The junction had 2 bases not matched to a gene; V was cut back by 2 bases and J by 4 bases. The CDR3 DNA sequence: TGTGCCTGGAGTAGGGACAGGGCCACCGGGGAGCTGTTTTTT. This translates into CAWSRDRATGELFF.

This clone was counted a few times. The CDR3 region is CASSQGLVNTEAFF. The CDR3 DNA follows: TGTGCCAGCAGCCAAGGGCTAGTGAACACTGAAGCTTTCTTT. This chain connects TRBV4-2 to TRBJ1-1; D not certain. The CDR3 extends over 14 amino acids. The V gene's germline CDR1 is LGHNA and CDR2 YNFKEQ. The V and J ends lost 1 base and 0 bases respectively, with 6 bases between them.

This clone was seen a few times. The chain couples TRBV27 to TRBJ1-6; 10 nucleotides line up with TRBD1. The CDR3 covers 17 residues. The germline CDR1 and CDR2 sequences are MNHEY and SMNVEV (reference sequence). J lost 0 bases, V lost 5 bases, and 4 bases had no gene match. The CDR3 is CASSPRTGGSYNSPLHF. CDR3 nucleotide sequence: TGTGCCAGCAGTCCGCGGACAGGGGGCTCCTATAATTCACCCCTCCACTTT.

CDR3 bases: TGTGCCAGCAGCGCCGGACTAGCGGGGAACACCGGGGAGCTGTTTTTT. Protein: CASSAGLAGNTGELFF. The rearrangement links TRBV9 to TRBJ2-2; TRBD2 matches at 11 bases. The V and J ends lost 3 bases and 1 base, in that order; junction bases with no gene match: 2. The CDR3 runs to 16 residues. CDR1 is SGDLS, CDR2 YYNGEE, per germline. Together with reference TRBV9 and TRBJ2-2, the CDR3 gives the full variable domain: DSGVTQTPKHLITATGQRVTLRCSPRSGDLSVYWYQQSLDQGLQFLIQYYNGEERAKGNILERFSAQQFPDLHSELNLSSLELGDSALYFCASSAGLAGNTGELFFGEGSRLTVL.

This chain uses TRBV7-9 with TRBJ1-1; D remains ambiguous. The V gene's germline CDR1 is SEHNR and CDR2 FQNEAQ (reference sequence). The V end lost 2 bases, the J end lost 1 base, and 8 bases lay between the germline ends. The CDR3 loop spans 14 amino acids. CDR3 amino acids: CASSLNGGNTEAFF. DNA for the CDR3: TGTGCCAGCAGCTTAAATGGCGGGAACACTGAAGCTTTCTTT.

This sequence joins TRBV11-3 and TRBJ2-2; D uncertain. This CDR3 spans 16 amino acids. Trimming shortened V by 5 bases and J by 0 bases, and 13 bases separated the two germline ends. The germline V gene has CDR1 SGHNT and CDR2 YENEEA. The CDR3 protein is CASSRRAHANTGELFF. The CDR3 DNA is TGTGCCAGCAGCCGACGGGCACATGCGAACACCGGGGAGCTGTTTTTT. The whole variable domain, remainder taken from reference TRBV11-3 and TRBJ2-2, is EAGVVQSPRYKIIEKKQPVAFWCNPISGHNTLYWYLQNLGQGPELLIRYENEEAVDDSQLPKDRFSAERLKGVDSTLKIQPAELGDSAVYLCASSRRAHANTGELFFGEGSRLTVL.

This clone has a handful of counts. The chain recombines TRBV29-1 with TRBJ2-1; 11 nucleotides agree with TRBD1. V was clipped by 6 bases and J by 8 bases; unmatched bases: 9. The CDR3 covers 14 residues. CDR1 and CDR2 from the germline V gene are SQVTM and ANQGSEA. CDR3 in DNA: TGCAGCGTGGCAGGACAGGGGGCCGGTTATGAGCAGTTCTTC. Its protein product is CSVAGQGAGYEQFF.

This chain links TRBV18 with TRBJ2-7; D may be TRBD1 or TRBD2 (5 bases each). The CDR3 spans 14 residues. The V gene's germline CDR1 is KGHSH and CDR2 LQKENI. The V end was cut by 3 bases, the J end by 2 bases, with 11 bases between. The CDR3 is CASSPRGKTYEQYF. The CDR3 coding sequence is TGTGCCAGCTCACCCCGGGGCAAAACCTACGAGCAGTACTTC.

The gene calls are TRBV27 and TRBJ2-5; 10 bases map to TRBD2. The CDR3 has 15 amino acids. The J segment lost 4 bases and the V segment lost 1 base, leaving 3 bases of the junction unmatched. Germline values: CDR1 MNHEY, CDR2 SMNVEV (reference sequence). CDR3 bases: TGTGCCAGCAGTTTATATCTAGCGGGGGTAGAGACCCAGTACTTC. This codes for CASSLYLAGVETQYF.

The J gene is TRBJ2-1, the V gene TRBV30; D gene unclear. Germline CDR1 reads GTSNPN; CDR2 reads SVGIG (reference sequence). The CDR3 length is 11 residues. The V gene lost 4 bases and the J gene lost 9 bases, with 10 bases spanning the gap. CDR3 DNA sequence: TGTGCCTGGATGTTTGTGGGTGAGCAGTTCTTC. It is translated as CAWMFVGEQFF.

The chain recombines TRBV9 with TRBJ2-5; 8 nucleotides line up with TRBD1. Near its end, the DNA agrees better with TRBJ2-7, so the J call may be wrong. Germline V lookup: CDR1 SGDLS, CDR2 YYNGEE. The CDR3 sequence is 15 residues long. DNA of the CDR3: TGTGCCAGCAGCGCAGGACAGGGAACCTTCACCGAGCAGTACTTC. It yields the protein CASSAGQGTFTEQYF.

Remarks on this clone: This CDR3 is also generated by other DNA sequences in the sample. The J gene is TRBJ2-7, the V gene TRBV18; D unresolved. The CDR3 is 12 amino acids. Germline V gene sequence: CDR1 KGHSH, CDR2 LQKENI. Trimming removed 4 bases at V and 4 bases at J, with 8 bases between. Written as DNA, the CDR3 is TGTGCCAGCTCACAGGATGGGTACGAGCAGTACTTC. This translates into CASSQDGYEQYF.

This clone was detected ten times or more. CDR3 sequence reads: CASSFPSGEITYEQYF. CDR3 DNA sequence: TGTGCCAGCAGTTTCCCTTCGGGGGAAATTACCTACGAGCAGTACTTC. This chain links TRBV7-8 with TRBJ2-7; possible D gene TRBD2, 6 bases. The length of the CDR3 is 16 residues. Per germline, CDR1 SGHVS and CDR2 FQNEAQ. V was clipped by 6 bases and J by 2 bases, with 20 bases between them.

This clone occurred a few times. In nucleotides, the CDR3 is TGCAGTGCTAGAGAAAGCTATGGCTACACCTTC. Its protein product is CSARESYGYTF. The V and J genes are TRBV20-1 and TRBJ1-2; D is uncertain. The CDR3 is made up of 11 amino acids. Germline V gives CDR1 DFQATT, CDR2 SNEGSKA (reference sequence). V lost 0 bases, J lost 4 bases, and 3 bases lay in between.

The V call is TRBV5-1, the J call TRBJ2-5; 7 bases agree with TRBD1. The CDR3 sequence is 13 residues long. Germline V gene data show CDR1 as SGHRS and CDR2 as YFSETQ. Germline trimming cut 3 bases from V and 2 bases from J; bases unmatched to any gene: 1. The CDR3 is CASSSGQQETQYF. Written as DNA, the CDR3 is TGCGCCAGCAGCTCGGGACAGCAAGAGACCCAGTACTTC. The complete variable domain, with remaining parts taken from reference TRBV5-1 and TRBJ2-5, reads KAGVTQTPRYLIKTRGQQVTLSCSPISGHRSVSWYQQTPGQGLQFLFEYFSETQRNKGNFPGRFSGRQFSNSRSEMNVSTLELGDSALYLCASSSGQQETQYFGPGTRLLVL.

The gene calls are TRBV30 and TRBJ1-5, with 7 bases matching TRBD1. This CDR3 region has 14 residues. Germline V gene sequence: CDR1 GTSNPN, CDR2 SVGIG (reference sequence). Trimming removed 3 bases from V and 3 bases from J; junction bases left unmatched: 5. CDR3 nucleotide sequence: TGTGCCTGGAGCGCCGGGACAGTCAATCAGCCCCAGCATTTT. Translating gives CAWSAGTVNQPQHF. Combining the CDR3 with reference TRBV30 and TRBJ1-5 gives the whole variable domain SQTIHQWPATLVQPVGSPLSLECTVEGTSNPNLYWYRQAAGRGLQLLFYSVGIGQISSEVPQNLSASRPQDRQFILSSKKLLLSDSGFYLCAWSAGTVNQPQHFGDGTRLSIL.

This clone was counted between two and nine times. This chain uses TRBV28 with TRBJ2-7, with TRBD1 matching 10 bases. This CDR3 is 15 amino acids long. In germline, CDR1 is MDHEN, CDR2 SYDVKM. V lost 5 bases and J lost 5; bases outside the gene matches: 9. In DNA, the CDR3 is TGTGCCAGCAGTACCCCGGGGACAGGGGCTCACGAGCAGTACTTC. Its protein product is CASSTPGTGAHEQYF. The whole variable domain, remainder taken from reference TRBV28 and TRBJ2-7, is DVKVTQSSRYLVKRTGEKVFLECVQDMDHENMFWYRQDPGLGLRLIYFSYDVKMKEKGDIPEGYSVSREKKERFSLILESASTNQTSMYLCASSTPGTGAHEQYFGPGTRLTVT.

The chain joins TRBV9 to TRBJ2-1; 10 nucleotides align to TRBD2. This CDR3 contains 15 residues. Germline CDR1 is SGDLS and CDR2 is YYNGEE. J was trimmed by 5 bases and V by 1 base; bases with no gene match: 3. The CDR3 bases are TGTGCCAGCAGCGTACTAGCGGGGGTGAACAATGAGCAGTTCTTC. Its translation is CASSVLAGVNNEQFF.

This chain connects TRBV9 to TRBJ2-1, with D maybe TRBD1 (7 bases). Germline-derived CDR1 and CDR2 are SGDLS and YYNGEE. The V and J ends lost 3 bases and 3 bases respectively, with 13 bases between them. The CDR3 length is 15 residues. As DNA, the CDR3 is TGTGCCAGCAGCGCCCAGGGGGGTTTCTACAATGAGCAGTTCTTC. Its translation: CASSAQGGFYNEQFF.

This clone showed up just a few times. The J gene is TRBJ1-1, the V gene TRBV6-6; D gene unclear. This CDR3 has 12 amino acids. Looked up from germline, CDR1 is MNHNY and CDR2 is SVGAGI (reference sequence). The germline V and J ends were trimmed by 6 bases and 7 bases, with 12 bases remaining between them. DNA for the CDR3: TGTGCCAGCAGCCCGGGATCTTTTGAAGCTTTCTTT. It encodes CASSPGSFEAFF.

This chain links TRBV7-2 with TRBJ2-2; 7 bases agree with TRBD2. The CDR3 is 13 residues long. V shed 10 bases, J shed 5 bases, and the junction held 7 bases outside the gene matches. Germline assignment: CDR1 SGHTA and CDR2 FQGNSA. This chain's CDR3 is CATRRGGTGELFF. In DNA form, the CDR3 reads TGTGCCACCCGGAGGGGAGGGACCGGGGAGCTGTTTTTT.

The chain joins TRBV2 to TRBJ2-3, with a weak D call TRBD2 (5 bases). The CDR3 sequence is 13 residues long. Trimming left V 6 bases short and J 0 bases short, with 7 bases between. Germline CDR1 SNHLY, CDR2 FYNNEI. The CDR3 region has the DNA TGTGCCAGCAGCCGAGGGAGCACAGATACGCAGTATTTT. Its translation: CASSRGSTDTQYF.

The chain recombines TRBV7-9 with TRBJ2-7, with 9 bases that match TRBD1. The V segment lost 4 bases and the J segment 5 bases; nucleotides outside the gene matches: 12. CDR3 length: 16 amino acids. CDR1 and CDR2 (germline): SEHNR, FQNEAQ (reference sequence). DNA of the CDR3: TGTGCCAGCAGCTATCCCACGGGACAGGGTCCCAACGAGCAGTACTTC. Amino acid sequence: CASSYPTGQGPNEQYF. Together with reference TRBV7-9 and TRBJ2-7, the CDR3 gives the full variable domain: DTGVSQNPRHKITKRGQNVTFRCDPISEHNRLYWYRQTLGQGPEFLTYFQNEAQLEKSRLLSDRFSAERPKGSFSTLEIQRTEQGDSAMYLCASSYPTGQGPNEQYFGPGTRLTVT.

DNA for the CDR3: TGTGCCAGCAGCTTGCAGCTGAGCTCTGGAAACACCATATATTTT. As protein: CASSLQLSSGNTIYF. The rearrangement links TRBV5-4 to TRBJ1-3, with unresolved D. Trimming took 1 base from V and 0 from J, leaving 8 bases between them. The CDR3 loop spans 15 amino acids. Germline loops: CDR1 SGHNT, CDR2 YYREEE (reference sequence). The complete variable domain, with remaining parts taken from reference TRBV5-4 and TRBJ1-3, reads ETGVTQSPTHLIKTRGQQVTLRCSSQSGHNTVSWYQQALGQGPQFIFQYYREEENGRGNFPPRFSGLQFPNYSSELNVNALELDDSALYLCASSLQLSSGNTIYFGEGSWLTVV.